This is a list of T cell receptor beta chains from one sample in a study of early T cells in non-severe SARS-CoV-2 infection. TCRdb analysed the 5' RACE reads with MiXCR anew, one entry per CDR3 protein. The table lists fewer than 95,000 distinct CDR3 sequences, roughly 15% of them singletons, with 5.1% in the top ten. The input for sequencing was whole blood, taken at baseline. These receptors were taken from an adult who was a healthcare worker with PCR-confirmed SARS-CoV-2 infection or an uninfected control (not recorded which). Both conserved end residues are part of each CDR3. The D gene is left open where the match is weak. Not all rows give a size; the values are once, few, many and, for expanded clones, a class.

cdr3_aa	cdr3_nt	cdr3_length	j_call	v_call	clone_size	d_call
CASQLDSMNTEAFF	TGTGCCAGCCAATTGGACAGCATGAACACTGAAGCTTTCTTT	14	TRBJ1-1	TRBV6-5	-	-
CASSPPQDF	TGTGCCAGCAGCCCCCCCCAAGACTTT	9	TRBJ1-1	TRBV5-4	many	-
CASSPPRAWGTEAFF	TGTGCCAGCAGTCCTCCCCGTGCCTGGGGCACTGAAGCTTTCTTT	15	TRBJ1-1	TRBV28	-	-
CAISDEEKGRGYTF	TGTGCCATCAGTGACGAGGAGAAAGGGAGAGGCTACACCTTC	14	TRBJ1-2	TRBV10-3	few	-
CATSEREETQYF	TGTGCCACCAGTGAAAGAGAAGAGACCCAGTACTTC	12	TRBJ2-5	TRBV24-1	few	-
CSASEGTSGRDTQYF	TGCAGTGCTAGTGAGGGGACTAGCGGGAGAGATACGCAGTATTTT	15	TRBJ2-3	TRBV20-1	many	TRBD2
CASTRGGLAGKEQFF	TGTGCCAGCACCCGGGGAGGACTAGCGGGCAAGGAGCAGTTCTTC	15	TRBJ2-1	TRBV28	-	TRBD2
CSARVGLSTDTQYF	TGCAGTGCTAGAGTGGGACTAAGCACAGATACGCAGTATTTT	14	TRBJ2-3	TRBV20-1	-	TRBD2
CASSLGFSTGHNEQFF	TGCGCCAGCAGCTTGGGGTTTTCAACGGGCCACAATGAGCAGTTCTTC	16	TRBJ2-1	TRBV5-1	few	-
CSASRQLNEQFF	TGCAGTGCTAGTCGGCAGCTTAATGAGCAGTTCTTC	12	TRBJ2-1	TRBV20-1	few	-
CASSLRGANYGYTF	TGTGCCAGCAGTTTAAGAGGGGCTAACTATGGCTACACCTTC	14	TRBJ1-2	TRBV27	-	-
CASSFKRIVYGYTF	TGTGCCAGCAGTTTTAAGAGGATCGTCTATGGCTACACCTTC	14	TRBJ1-2	TRBV12-3/TRBV12-4	many	-
CASTLRGLAGARNEQFF	TGTGCCAGCACCCTGAGAGGACTAGCGGGAGCCCGCAATGAGCAGTTCTTC	17	TRBJ2-1	TRBV6-2/TRBV6-3	many	TRBD2
CASSSPAEKLFF	TGTGCCAGCAGCTCACCGGCTGAAAAACTGTTTTTT	12	TRBJ1-4	TRBV7-9	few	-
CASSPPGTANEQFF	TGTGCCAGCAGTCCCCCCGGGACTGCTAATGAGCAGTTCTTC	14	TRBJ2-1	TRBV12-3/TRBV12-4	many	-
CASSWTGVNYEQYF	TGCGCCAGCAGCTGGACAGGGGTGAATTACGAGCAGTACTTC	14	TRBJ2-7	TRBV5-1	few	TRBD1
CASSLGPVNEQFF	TGTGCCAGCAGCTTAGGTCCAGTCAATGAGCAGTTCTTC	13	TRBJ2-1	TRBV7-8	-	-
CASSLSQGRSLPPQHF	TGTGCCAGCAGTTTATCCCAGGGTAGATCTCTTCCGCCCCAGCATTTT	16	TRBJ1-5	TRBV28	-	-
CASITRRKTQYF	TGTGCCAGTATCACTAGAAGAAAGACCCAGTACTTC	12	TRBJ2-5	TRBV19	-	-
CASSPSAGHEQYF	TGTGCCAGCAGTCCTTCGGCGGGCCACGAGCAGTACTTC	13	TRBJ2-7	TRBV12-3/TRBV12-4	few	-
CASSLANQGTSGRVCTQYF	TGTGCCAGCAGCTTAGCCAACCAAGGGACTAGCGGGCGAGTGTGTACGCAGTATTTT	19	TRBJ2-3	TRBV7-7	-	TRBD2
CASSLETGGQNEQFF	TGCGCCAGCAGCTTGGAAACGGGAGGCCAAAATGAGCAGTTCTTC	15	TRBJ2-1	TRBV5-1	few	TRBD2
CASSRLNEKLFF	TGTGCCAGCAGTCGCTTAAATGAAAAACTGTTTTTT	12	TRBJ1-4	TRBV6-6	few	-
CASSPTGYSNQPQHF	TGTGCCAGCAGCCCGACAGGGTATAGCAATCAGCCCCAGCATTTT	15	TRBJ1-5	TRBV9	many	TRBD1
CSVVSNYGYTF	TGCAGCGTTGTCTCAAATTATGGCTACACCTTC	11	TRBJ1-2	TRBV29-1	few	-
CASIPSDRGKYEQYF	TGTGCCAGCATCCCGAGTGACAGGGGGAAATACGAGCAGTACTTC	15	TRBJ2-7	TRBV28	-	TRBD1
CATGPEGVTQYF	TGTGCCACCGGTCCGGAGGGCGTTACGCAGTATTTT	12	TRBJ2-3	TRBV6-2/TRBV6-3	few	-
CAISNPRQGNEQFF	TGTGCCATCAGCAACCCTCGCCAAGGAAATGAGCAGTTCTTC	14	TRBJ2-1	TRBV10-3	-	-
CASSLGGASGANVLTF	TGTGCCAGCAGCTTAGGTGGGGCCTCTGGGGCCAACGTCCTGACTTTC	16	TRBJ2-6	TRBV7-6	many	-
CASSQDMGNSPLHF	TGCGCCAGCAGCCAAGATATGGGGAATTCACCCCTCCACTTT	14	TRBJ1-6	TRBV4-3	-	-
CASSFSGQANQPQHF	TGCGCCAGCAGCTTCTCGGGACAAGCTAATCAGCCCCAGCATTTT	15	TRBJ1-5	TRBV5-1	-	-
CASSLGRTEETQYF	TGTGCCAGCAGCTTGGGGCGCACGGAAGAGACCCAGTACTTC	14	TRBJ2-5	TRBV5-4	-	-
CASVPGASTNEKLFF	TGTGCCAGCGTGCCAGGTGCCTCAACTAATGAAAAACTGTTTTTT	15	TRBJ1-4	TRBV2	-	-
CASSPTGTGGSPLHF	TGTGCCAGCAGCCCAACCGGGACAGGGGGATCACCCCTCCACTTT	15	TRBJ1-6	TRBV7-6	few	TRBD1
CASSVDYSLSGTQYF	TGTGCCAGCAGCGTGGACTATTCCCTTTCGGGGACCCAGTACTTC	15	TRBJ2-5	TRBV7-8	few	-
CASSLVGTSNTEAFF	TGTGCCAGCAGCTTAGTAGGGACATCGAACACTGAAGCTTTCTTT	15	TRBJ1-1	TRBV7-6	many	-
CASSSEQYNSPLHF	TGTGCCAGCAGTTCGGAACAATATAATTCACCCCTCCACTTT	14	TRBJ1-6	TRBV6-6	few	-
CAWAILGLPSYNEQFF	TGTGCCTGGGCGATACTCGGACTTCCTTCCTACAATGAGCAGTTCTTC	16	TRBJ2-1	TRBV30	-	-
CASSLSTSGRHTGELFF	TGTGCCAGCAGCTTGAGCACTAGCGGGAGGCACACCGGGGAGCTGTTTTTT	17	TRBJ2-2	TRBV7-6	-	TRBD2
CASSHLTRRAKNIQYF	TGCGCCAGCAGCCACCTGACCCGGAGAGCCAAAAACATTCAGTACTTC	16	TRBJ2-4	TRBV4-1	many	-
CASSPTTWGLAGVDEQYF	TGTGCCAGCAGCCCCACCACCTGGGGACTAGCGGGAGTAGACGAGCAGTACTTC	18	TRBJ2-7	TRBV7-8	few	TRBD2
CASSSPGLQYEQYF	TGTGCCAGCAGCTCCCCGGGACTCCAATACGAGCAGTACTTC	14	TRBJ2-7	TRBV7-9	many	-
CSVSRTGELFF	TGCAGCGTGTCACGTACCGGGGAGCTGTTTTTT	11	TRBJ2-2	TRBV29-1	few	-
CASTPTAGPDTQYF	TGTGCCAGCACTCCAACCGCAGGGCCAGATACGCAGTATTTT	14	TRBJ2-3	TRBV28	-	-
CASSPNPGTSQYNEQFF	TGTGCCAGCAGTCCTAATCCCGGGACTAGCCAGTACAATGAGCAGTTCTTC	17	TRBJ2-1	TRBV2	many	TRBD2
CASSPGLASDEQFF	TGTGCCAGCAGCCCCGGACTAGCTTCGGATGAGCAGTTCTTC	14	TRBJ2-1	TRBV7-3	many	TRBD2
CATKNSGANVLTF	TGTGCCACTAAGAACTCTGGGGCCAACGTCCTGACTTTC	13	TRBJ2-6	TRBV19	few	-
CASSIHPGRDYGYTF	TGTGCCAGTAGTATACATCCGGGGCGTGACTATGGCTACACCTTC	15	TRBJ1-2	TRBV19	few	-
CASSLSGVGDLSSYNEQFF	TGTGCCAGCAGCTTAAGTGGGGTTGGGGACTTGAGCTCCTACAATGAGCAGTTCTTC	19	TRBJ2-1	TRBV7-8	many	-
CASSPGQGFEPQHF	TGTGCCAGCAGCCCCGGACAGGGTTTCGAGCCCCAGCATTTT	14	TRBJ1-5	TRBV7-2	once	TRBD1
CASSEGWQTNEKLFF	TGTGCCAGCAGTGAAGGCTGGCAGACTAATGAAAAACTGTTTTTT	15	TRBJ1-4	TRBV6-1	few	-